This T cell receptor (beta chain) was sequenced during a study of T cell changes during pregnancy in multiple sclerosis. This CDR3 has 16 amino acids. The V segment lost 4 bases and the J segment 0 bases; nucleotides outside the gene matches: 8. Germline assignment: CDR1 SGHRS and CDR2 YFSETQ. In this sample, this clone turned up once. Clones were read by immunoSEQ multiplex PCR, and TCRdb kept only the in-frame ones, dropping some. The repertoire holds some 85,000 clones, with 90% to 95% as singletons. The sequences come from peripheral blood, collected in the second trimester of pregnancy. V and J are TRBV5-1 and TRBJ2-3, with TRBD2 matching 7 bases. The TCR comes from a female donor with multiple sclerosis, enrolled in a pregnancy study. CDR3 sequence (DNA): TGCGCCAGCAGCCGGGGGGACTATCCTAGCACAGATACGCAGTATTTT. Translated, it gives CASSRGDYPSTDTQYF.